The 10 T cell receptor beta chains listed next were all sequenced from one sample in a study of Ad26.COV2.S vaccination and SARS-CoV-2 variants. Repertoires were generated with immunoSEQ multiplex PCR, while TCRdb's copy carries only in-frame clones and drops some. This table holds 43,000 or so clones, around 83% found once. The material was peripheral blood, obtained after recovery from COVID-19. The receptors originated from a human donor who had recovered from COVID-19.

This sequence joins TRBV6-5 and TRBJ1-2, with 9 bases lining up with TRBD1. The CDR3 is 16 amino acids. The V gene's germline CDR1 is MNHEY and CDR2 SVGAGI. V lost 0 bases, J lost 4 bases, and 6 bases stayed unmatched. This CDR3 reads CASSYSGQGGGYGYTF. CDR3 in DNA: TGTGCCAGCAGTTACTCGGGACAGGGAGGAGGCTATGGCTACACCTTC.

V gene TRBV7-2 combines with J gene TRBJ1-2; possibly TRBD1 for D (6 bases). In germline, CDR1 is SGHTA, CDR2 FQGNSA. V was pared by 2 bases and J by 6 bases, with 10 bases between. The CDR3 spans 13 residues. For the CDR3, the DNA is TGTGCCAGCAGCTTAACGGCAGGGGATGGCTACACCTTC. Amino acid sequence: CASSLTAGDGYTF. The whole variable domain, remainder taken from reference TRBV7-2 and TRBJ1-2, is GAGVSQSPSNKVTEKGKDVELRCDPISGHTALYWYRQSLGQGLEFLIYFQGNSAPDKSGLPSDRFSAERTGGSVSTLTIQRTQQEDSAVYLCASSLTAGDGYTFGSGTRLTVV.

J is TRBJ1-2 and V is TRBV14; D gene ambiguous. Trimming pared 3 bases from V and 0 bases from J, leaving 8 bases between. CDR1 and CDR2 from the germline V gene are SGHDN and FVKESK. This CDR3 is built from 14 residues. The CDR3: CASSQGITNYGYTF. In DNA form, the CDR3 reads TGTGCCAGCAGCCAGGGCATCACTAACTATGGCTACACCTTC.

This CDR3 reads CASSFTGGNTEAFF. DNA of the CDR3: TGTGCCAGCAGCTTCACAGGGGGCAACACTGAAGCTTTCTTT. The chain links TRBV5-4 to TRBJ1-1; 9 nucleotides agree with TRBD1. Per germline, CDR1 SGHNT and CDR2 YYREEE (reference sequence). CDR3 length equals 14 residues. V lost 2 bases to trimming and J lost 2 bases; unmatched junction nucleotides: 1.

This rearrangement joins TRBV6-2 or TRBV6-3 to TRBJ1-2; TRBD1 matches 7 bases. The CDR3 spans 13 residues. Looked up from germline, CDR1 is MNHEY and CDR2 is SVGEGT. With 5 bases clipped from V and 7 bases from J, the junction kept 7 bases outside the gene matches. This CDR3 is CASSLTGVGGYTF. CDR3 nucleotides: TGTGCCAGCAGTCTAACAGGGGTCGGTGGCTACACCTTC.

The rearrangement links TRBV13 to TRBJ2-1; D not certain. CDR3 length: 12 amino acids. Trimming removed 2 bases at V and 7 bases at J, with 6 bases between. Germline V gene sequence: CDR1 PRHDT, CDR2 FYEKMQ (reference sequence). The CDR3 DNA reads as TGTGCCAGCAGCTTACGACGGAATGAGCAGTTCTTC. This codes for CASSLRRNEQFF. Variable domain in full (rest from reference TRBV13 and TRBJ2-1): AAGVIQSPRHLIKEKRETATLKCYPIPRHDTVYWYQQGPGQDPQFLISFYEKMQSDKGSIPDRFSAQQFSDYHSELNMSSLELGDSALYFCASSLRRNEQFFGPGTRLTVL.

The chain uses TRBV7-7 and TRBJ2-3; D may be TRBD1 (5 bases). Germline values: CDR1 SSHAT, CDR2 FNYEAQ (reference sequence). Trimming shortened V by 4 bases and J by 8 bases, and 19 bases separated the two germline ends. CDR3 length: 15 amino acids. The CDR3: CASSSSLGLLSTQYF. CDR3 bases: TGTGCCAGCAGCTCCTCCTTGGGGCTGCTGAGTACGCAGTATTTT. The full variable domain, its missing parts supplied by reference TRBV7-7 and TRBJ2-3, is GAGVSQSPRYKVTKRGQDVTLRCDPISSHATLYWYQQALGQGPEFLTYFNYEAQPDKSGLPSDRFSAERPEGSISTLTIQRTEQRDSAMYRCASSSSLGLLSTQYFGPGTRLTVL.

This clone was found once. This sequence joins TRBV18 and TRBJ1-5, with D unresolved. V gave up 3 bases and J gave up 4 bases, with 7 bases separating them. CDR1 is KGHSH and CDR2 is LQKENI in the germline V gene. This CDR3 has 13 residues. DNA for the CDR3: TGTGCCAGCTCACCTGACGTTAATCAGCCCCAGCATTTT. Encoded protein: CASSPDVNQPQHF.

This clone was seen a few times. The rearrangement uses TRBV5-6 and TRBJ2-2, with D hard to call. The CDR3 spans 12 residues. The V gene's germline CDR1 is SGHDT and CDR2 YYEEEE. V lost 2 bases and J 3 bases, leaving 2 bases between the germline ends. CDR3 nucleotide sequence: TGTGCCAGCAGCTTACACACCGGGGAGCTGTTTTTT. The encoded protein is CASSLHTGELFF.

This clone occurred once. This chain joins TRBV5-1 and TRBJ1-2; D gene ambiguous. CDR1 is SGHRS, CDR2 YFSETQ, per germline. The CDR3 runs 13 residues. V dropped 0 bases and J dropped 8 bases, with 11 bases sitting between them. Written as DNA, the CDR3 is TGCGCCAGCAGCTTGGGGCAGGCCATCGGCTACACCTTC. Translating gives CASSLGQAIGYTF.